This T cell receptor (beta chain) derives from a study of blood T cell repertoires in COVID-19 (dated by TCRdb to 2020 to 2022). Background for the entire study: The collaborator samples originated in the United States, Italy and Spain and spanned the acute and convalescent phases of COVID-19. A de-identified subject ID, COVID-19 status, age in years and sex were almost always included in the sample metadata. Deeply sampled blood TCRbeta repertoires from subjects exposed to, actively infected with, or recovered from COVID-19 were included in the dataset. A freely available public database, intended as a resource for researchers studying the immune response to SARS-CoV-2, is where the repertoires were released. Where available, HLA class I and class II types were taken from metadata supplied by the sample provider and were not determined by assay-based typing. Samples were obtained from the ongoing ImmuneRACE study (first 160 participants) and from 1,000 to 1,500 subjects provided by 6 global collaborators. The prospective study material was composed of cDNA or gDNA derived from T cells, B-cell-depleted T cells, or PBMCs.

Whole blood was collected in K2EDTA tubes by collaborating institutions according to the institutions' own protocols. For TCRbeta analysis, collaborator samples were shipped as frozen whole blood, as isolated PBMCs, or as DNA extracted from either sample type. Turning to this clone: The target of this receptor is not known. The sample holds no much larger clone one base away, and base qualities are not on file.

Summary of the overall study and its limitations: Clinical and demographic metadata were provided uncurated, with the amount varying by source and participant.

TCRbeta CDR3 regions were amplified from genomic DNA by means of the immunoSEQ Assay, a bias-controlled multiplex PCR. The authors' pipeline ran thus. Within the assay, amplification of reference gene primers was used to estimate how many nucleated cells each sample contained. Sequence reads were collapsed and filtered to measure the absolute abundance of every unique TCRbeta CDR3 rearrangement. Productive Simpson clonality was computed per sample as the square root of Simpson's diversity index over productive rearrangements. Here the immuneACCESS table is served through TCRdb, limited to in-frame sequences with V and J called. Missing clones are a known gap in these copies; in checked studies unresolved V genes cover under half, and the rest lacks a known reason. V and J calls and clone size are as listed in that table; D and trimming were resolved from the DNA. Here the sample has 92,000 or so clones; 55% to 75% occur a single time. About an eighth of the sample is held by the ten biggest clonotypes.

Inclusive of the bounding cysteine and phenylalanine, the CDR3 is 15 residues long. The CDR3 DNA has 45 bases and is translated from base 1. The V and J ends are trimmed by 3 bases and 4 bases, leaving 15 bases between them. The germline V gene yields MDHEN for CDR1 and SYDVKM for CDR2. The receptor was isolated from a woman at least 80 years old with acute or convalescent COVID-19. Sequences were obtained from peripheral blood. The V gene is TRBV28 and the J gene is TRBJ1-1; there is no confident call for the D gene. CDR3 loop: CASSLLKARGTEAFF. In nucleotides, the sequence is TGTGCCAGCAGTTTGTTAAAGGCAAGAGGCACTGAAGCTTTCTTT.